One and the same sample provided the 23 T cell receptor beta chains below, sequenced in a study of cytomegalovirus exposure and HLA in healthy donors. With 60 Vbeta and 13 Jbeta primers, the PCR was carried out. Using immunoSEQ multiplex PCR, the repertoire was profiled, and TCRdb retains in-frame clones only, with some absent. Seen here are 130,000 to 150,000 clones, approximately 80% observed once, and the top ten hold 2.4%. The source material was PBMCs. The receptors were gathered from a woman younger than 30 in good health and CMV-seropositive.

CDR3 region: CASSFRVHEQYF. As DNA, the CDR3 is TGTGCCAGCAGCTTCAGGGTCCACGAGCAGTACTTC. The V gene is TRBV28, the J gene TRBJ2-7, with D possibly matching TRBD1 (5 bases). CDR1 is MDHEN, CDR2 SYDVKM, per germline. CDR3 length: 12 residues. V was shortened by 6 bases and J by 5 bases, with 11 bases between the two germline ends. The full variable domain, with the rest looked up from reference TRBV28 and TRBJ2-7, is DVKVTQSSRYLVKRTGEKVFLECVQDMDHENMFWYRQDPGLGLRLIYFSYDVKMKEKGDIPEGYSVSREKKERFSLILESASTNQTSMYLCASSFRVHEQYFGPGTRLTVT.

The chain employs TRBV15 and TRBJ1-1; D is undetermined. Germline V gives CDR1 LNHNV, CDR2 YYDKDF (reference sequence). Trimming pared 0 bases from V and 0 bases from J, leaving 11 bases between. CDR3 length equals 16 residues. The CDR3 protein is CATSRDRGPVNTEAFF. In DNA, the CDR3 is TGTGCCACCAGCAGAGATCGGGGTCCTGTGAACACTGAAGCTTTCTTT.

The sample holds a few counts of this clone. The V and J genes are TRBV5-1 and TRBJ1-4, with TRBD1 as a possible D gene (6 bases). V lost 2 bases and J lost 5, with 13 bases in between. Germline CDR1 SGHRS, CDR2 YFSETQ. This CDR3 contains 15 residues. The CDR3: CASSLQGVLNEKLFF. CDR3 nucleotide sequence: TGCGCCAGCAGCTTACAGGGCGTCCTAAATGAAAAACTGTTTTTT.

The V and J genes are TRBV6-4 and TRBJ1-1, with D possibly being TRBD1 (6 bases). The CDR3 length is 14 residues. Germline V lookup: CDR1 MRHNA, CDR2 SNTAGT. V was trimmed by 3 bases and J by 5 bases, leaving 13 bases between them. CDR3 sequence: CASSEGQSHTEAFF. The CDR3 DNA reads as TGTGCCAGCAGTGAGGGACAAAGCCATACTGAAGCTTTCTTT.

Regarding this clone: Other nucleotide sequences from this sample produce the same CDR3. The chain has TRBV2 and TRBJ1-2, with 9 bases matching TRBD1. The CDR3 has 14 residues. Germline CDR1 is SNHLY and CDR2 is FYNNEI. V lost 6 bases and J lost 0; bases outside the gene matches: 2. This CDR3 reads CASRDRGPNYGYTF. DNA for the CDR3: TGTGCCAGCAGGGACAGGGGCCCTAACTATGGCTACACCTTC.

This chain uses TRBV20-1 with TRBJ2-1; no firm D call. Germline V gives CDR1 DFQATT, CDR2 SNEGSKA (reference sequence). The CDR3 is 11 residues long. The ends were cut back, 6 bases at V and 14 bases at J, with 17 bases in the middle. The CDR3 loop reads CSASATPSEFF. The CDR3 DNA follows: TGCAGTGCCTCCGCCACCCCCTCGGAGTTCTTC.

The chain uses TRBV10-2 and TRBJ1-1, with D perhaps TRBD1 (6 bases). Deletions cut 8 bases from V and 1 base from J, with 11 bases between. Germline V gives CDR1 WSHSY, CDR2 SAAADI. CDR3 length equals 13 residues. CDR3 in amino acids: CASGPRGNTEAFF. CDR3 DNA: TGCGCCAGCGGACCCAGGGGGAACACTGAAGCTTTCTTT.

The V and J genes are TRBV29-1 and TRBJ2-5; maybe TRBD1 (5 bases). V dropped 3 bases and J dropped 4 bases, with 9 bases sitting between them. The length of the CDR3 is 12 residues. The V gene's germline CDR1 is SQVTM and CDR2 ANQGSEA. The CDR3 DNA follows: TGCAGCGTTGAGGGGCAGGTAGAGACCCAGTACTTC. Protein sequence: CSVEGQVETQYF.

The chain links TRBV5-1 to TRBJ1-2; the match to TRBD1 covers 8 bases. The CDR3 is made up of 14 amino acids. The germline V gene encodes CDR1 SGHRS and CDR2 YFSETQ. V was clipped by 1 base and J by 5 bases; unmatched bases: 4. CDR3 in amino acids: CASSLLQGAYGYTF. DNA for the CDR3: TGCGCCAGCAGCTTGCTGCAGGGGGCTTATGGCTACACCTTC.

The rearrangement joins TRBV5-4 to TRBJ1-4; D ambiguous. This CDR3 has 14 residues. Trimming took 2 bases from V and 7 from J, leaving 12 bases between them. Germline assignment: CDR1 SGHNT and CDR2 YYREEE (reference sequence). CDR3 nucleotides: TGTGCCAGCAGCTTCCGGCCCGGGGTTGAAAAACTGTTTTTT. Translated, it gives CASSFRPGVEKLFF.

The chain links TRBV6-1 to TRBJ2-2; maybe TRBD2 (7 bases). Germline V gene data show CDR1 as MNHNS and CDR2 as SASEGT. This CDR3 has 15 residues. V lost 4 bases and J lost 6, with 15 bases in between. The CDR3 coding sequence is TGTGCCAGCAGTGCAAGTTCGGGGGGCCCCGGGGAGCTGTTTTTT. It yields the protein CASSASSGGPGELFF.

The V gene is TRBV7-8, the J gene TRBJ2-7; 7 bases line up with TRBD2. The germline gives CDR1 SGHVS, CDR2 FQNEAQ. The CDR3 length is 16 residues. V dropped 1 base and J dropped 0; count of bases not matched to a gene: 6. CDR3 in amino acids: CASSLVSGSSSYEQYF. DNA for the CDR3: TGTGCCAGCAGCTTAGTTAGCGGGTCTAGCTCCTACGAGCAGTACTTC.

CDR3 DNA sequence: TGCAGCGTAAATAAAGGAGTTAGTGAGCTGTTTTTT. This sequence encodes CSVNKGVSELFF. J is TRBJ2-2 and V is TRBV29-1; D is undetermined. Trimming removed 6 bases at V and 11 bases at J, with 16 bases between. The CDR3 extends over 12 amino acids. Germline-derived CDR1 and CDR2 are SQVTM and ANQGSEA.

The chain is built from TRBV30 and TRBJ1-4; 8 positions match TRBD1. The trim removed 8 bases at V and 3 bases at J, leaving 2 bases unmatched. The CDR3 extends over 12 amino acids. The germline V gene encodes CDR1 GTSNPN and CDR2 SVGIG (reference sequence). The CDR3 DNA reads as TGTGCCGCACAGGGGGCTAATGAAAAACTGTTTTTT. Residues: CAAQGANEKLFF.

V and J are TRBV5-5 and TRBJ1-5; D perhaps matches TRBD1 (6 bases). Trimming took 2 bases from V and 2 from J, leaving 11 bases between them. Germline CDR1 is SGHKS and CDR2 is YYEKEE (reference sequence). This CDR3 has 15 amino acids. The DNA for the CDR3 is TGTGCCAGCAGCTTATGGACAGTTGGCAATCAGCCCCAGCATTTT. Its translation: CASSLWTVGNQPQHF.

The chain has TRBV4-1 and TRBJ1-4; D is undetermined. Germline CDR1 is MGHRA and CDR2 is YSYEKL. V was shortened by 4 bases and J by 5 bases, with 2 bases between the two germline ends. This CDR3 comprises 11 residues. The CDR3 is CASSLNEKLFF. CDR3 nucleotides: TGCGCCAGCAGCCTAAATGAAAAACTGTTTTTT.

This clone showed up just once. The V and J genes are TRBV19 and TRBJ2-1, with TRBD2 identical over 8 bases. The ends lost 3 bases at V and 6 bases at J; junction bases unmatched: 10. Germline V gives CDR1 LNHDA, CDR2 SQIVND (reference sequence). The CDR3 runs to 16 residues. CDR3 loop: CASSIRGGLLGNEQFF. DNA of the CDR3: TGTGCCAGTAGTATTCGGGGGGGTCTCCTTGGCAATGAGCAGTTCTTC.

Comments on this clone: This sample also contains other DNA sequences that code for the same CDR3. The V and J genes are TRBV30 and TRBJ1-5; TRBD1 matches 7 bases. The germline gives CDR1 GTSNPN, CDR2 SVGIG (reference sequence). Germline trimming cut 5 bases from V and 4 bases from J; bases unmatched to any gene: 2. This CDR3 region has 12 residues. The CDR3 bases are TGTGCCTGGTCGGGACAGAATCAGCCCCAGCATTTT. This gives the protein CAWSGQNQPQHF.

V and J are TRBV4-1 and TRBJ2-1, with 9 bases fitting TRBD2. This CDR3 spans 20 amino acids. With V trimmed by 0 bases and J by 1 base, 13 bases remained unmatched. The V gene's germline CDR1 is MGHRA and CDR2 YSYEKL. CDR3 protein: CASSQDRGGGAVDSYNEQFF. CDR3 nucleotides: TGCGCCAGCAGCCAAGATCGGGGCGGGGGGGCCGTAGATTCCTACAATGAGCAGTTCTTC.

This clone was detected only once. The rearrangement uses TRBV6-1 and TRBJ2-1; 9 positions match TRBD1. There are 14 residues in the CDR3. The germline V gene has CDR1 MNHNS and CDR2 SASEGT. Trimming cost V 9 bases and J 2 bases; bases outside gene matches: 5. The CDR3 region is CASTDRGTYNEQFF. CDR3 nucleotides: TGTGCCAGTACGGACAGGGGTACCTACAATGAGCAGTTCTTC.

The sample holds one count of this clone. J is TRBJ1-2 and V is TRBV7-2, with TRBD1 matching 8 bases. V lost 1 base and J lost 8; bases outside the gene matches: 0. Per germline, CDR1 SGHTA and CDR2 FQGNSA. This CDR3 region has 12 residues. The CDR3, as DNA: TGTGCCAGCAGCTTAGACAGGGGGGGCTACACCTTC. Translated, it gives CASSLDRGGYTF.

This clone was detected only a few times. The gene calls are TRBV7-2 and TRBJ1-4; 7 bases are a match to TRBD1. The junction had 7 bases not matched to a gene; V was cut back by 5 bases and J by 4 bases. The CDR3 runs 15 residues. From germline, CDR1 is SGHTA and CDR2 FQGNSA. The CDR3: CASSLTGSDNEKLFF. The CDR3 nucleotides read TGTGCCAGCAGCCTGACAGGGAGCGATAATGAAAAACTGTTTTTT.

The J gene is TRBJ1-2, the V gene TRBV29-1; D remains unclear. The V end was cut by 3 bases, the J end by 6 bases, with 14 bases between. Per the germline V gene, CDR1 is SQVTM and CDR2 is ANQGSEA. The CDR3 runs 13 residues. The CDR3 sequence: CSVEAVQLNGYTF. CDR3 nucleotides: TGCAGCGTTGAGGCGGTTCAACTGAATGGCTACACCTTC.